The sample holds a few counts of the clone carrying this T cell receptor (beta chain). This CDR3 has 19 amino acids. V gave up 0 bases and J gave up 2 bases, with 20 bases separating them. Germline values: CDR1 LGHDT, CDR2 YNNKEL (reference sequence). The data derive from a study of response to subunit inactivated influenza vaccine. TCRdb re-called the RT-PCR reads with MiXCR, one entry per CDR3 protein. The sample holds 500,000 to 600,000 distinct CDR3 sequences, less than 10% seen once. The chain has TRBV3-1 and TRBJ2-1; TRBD1 is a possible D gene (6 bases). The source is a man aged 45 to 75 who received an inactivated influenza vaccine. This specimen was PBMCs from blood, taken roughly 24 months after vaccination. CDR3 region: CASSQERYRELGAYNEQFF. In DNA form, the CDR3 reads TGTGCCAGCAGCCAAGAACGCTACAGGGAATTGGGGGCCTACAATGAGCAGTTCTTC.